One and the same sample provided the 20 T cell receptor beta chains below, sequenced in a study of T cells in localized non-small cell lung cancer. The repertoire was sequenced with immunoSEQ multiplex PCR; TCRdb's copy has only in-frame clones and lacks some. The sample has 100,000 to 150,000 clones; about 89% are singletons. The sequencing here drew on peripheral blood, taken before any cancer treatment. The receptors derive from a female donor aged 60 or older with stage I lung adenocarcinoma.

This rearrangement joins TRBV5-5 to TRBJ1-3, with no clear D. In germline, CDR1 is SGHKS, CDR2 YYEKEE (reference sequence). This CDR3 contains 15 residues. The V end was cut by 0 bases, the J end by 8 bases, with 15 bases between. The CDR3 sequence: CASSLDGPTRYTIYF. The CDR3 DNA follows: TGTGCCAGCAGCTTGGACGGACCGACGAGATACACCATATATTTT. The entire variable domain, with the rest obtained from reference TRBV5-5 and TRBJ1-3, is as follows: DAGVTQSPTHLIKTRGQQVTLRCSPISGHKSVSWYQQVLGQGPQFIFQYYEKEERGRGNFPDRFSARQFPNYSSELNVNALLLGDSALYLCASSLDGPTRYTIYFGEGSWLTVV.

This rearrangement joins TRBV4-1 to TRBJ2-3, with TRBD1 identical over 10 bases. The germline V gene encodes CDR1 MGHRA and CDR2 YSYEKL. The length of the CDR3 is 16 residues. V trimming: 1 base; J trimming: 3 bases; junction bases outside the gene matches: 4. DNA of the CDR3: TGCGCCAGCAGCCAAGCCGGGACAGGGGTAACAGATACGCAGTATTTT. Protein: CASSQAGTGVTDTQYF.

The V gene is TRBV7-3, the J gene TRBJ2-1, with 8 bases identical to TRBD2. After removal of 1 base from V and 4 bases from J, the junction contained 6 bases not matched to a gene. This CDR3 comprises 16 residues. CDR1 SGHTA and CDR2 FQGTGA come from the germline V gene. The CDR3: CASSLMPGGGYNEQFF. The CDR3 region has the DNA TGTGCCAGCAGCTTAATGCCGGGAGGGGGATACAATGAGCAGTTCTTC.

This clone is a singleton in its sample. The chain links TRBV12-5 to TRBJ1-5; D perhaps matches TRBD1 (5 bases). The CDR3 runs to 18 residues. V dropped 0 bases and J dropped 0 bases, with 15 bases sitting between them. CDR1 is LGHNT, CDR2 FRNRAP, per germline. In DNA, the CDR3 is TGTGCTAGTGGTTTGGTACAGGAGTTACCCCATAGCAATCAGCCCCAGCATTTT. Its translation: CASGLVQELPHSNQPQHF.

V and J are TRBV6-6 and TRBJ2-2; 10 positions agree with TRBD1. J was trimmed by 3 bases and V by 6 bases; bases with no gene match: 4. There are 15 residues in the CDR3. From germline, CDR1 is MNHNY and CDR2 SVGAGI (reference sequence). In DNA form, the CDR3 reads TGTGCCAGCAGGAAGGGACAGGGGTACACCGGGGAGCTGTTTTTT. This sequence encodes CASRKGQGYTGELFF.

The rearrangement joins TRBV7-3 to TRBJ1-1; no clear D gene. Germline values: CDR1 SGHTA, CDR2 FQGTGA. Trimming took 1 base from V and 4 from J, leaving 19 bases between them. The CDR3 consists of 17 residues. Written as DNA, the CDR3 is TGTGCCAGCAGCTTAATGGCCTCCCCCAGGACCTCCACTGAAGCTTTCTTT. Residues: CASSLMASPRTSTEAFF.

The DNA of the CDR3 is TGTGCCAGTAGTATACGTCGGCCCGGGGACAGTAATGAAAAACTGTTTTTT. It translates to CASSIRRPGDSNEKLFF. The chain combines TRBV19 with TRBJ1-4, with 7 bases matching TRBD1. V gave up 2 bases and J gave up 4 bases; unmatched junction bases: 10. Per germline, CDR1 LNHDA and CDR2 SQIVND (reference sequence). The CDR3 runs 17 residues. The full variable domain, completed using reference TRBV19 and TRBJ1-4, is DGGITQSPKYLFRKEGQNVTLSCEQNLNHDAMYWYRQDPGQGLRLIYYSQIVNDFQKGDIAEGYSVSREKKESFPLTVTSAQKNPTAFYLCASSIRRPGDSNEKLFFGSGTQLSVL.

J is TRBJ2-1 and V is TRBV5-4; TRBD2 matches 7 bases. Looked up from germline, CDR1 is SGHNT and CDR2 is YYREEE (reference sequence). The trim removed 5 bases at V and 8 bases at J, leaving 7 bases unmatched. This CDR3 has 13 amino acids. DNA of the CDR3: TGTGCCAGCAGAGCGGGGCCTGGAGATGAGCAGTTCTTC. As protein: CASRAGPGDEQFF.

The CDR3 sequence: CASSSGYQETQYF. In nucleotides, the CDR3 is TGCGCCAGCAGCTCAGGGTACCAAGAGACCCAGTACTTC. V and J are TRBV5-1 and TRBJ2-5, with a tentative D call TRBD1 (5 bases). The CDR3 extends over 13 amino acids. CDR1 is SGHRS and CDR2 is YFSETQ in the germline V gene. V was pared by 3 bases and J by 0 bases, with 6 bases between.

This chain joins TRBV19 and TRBJ1-3; possibly TRBD1 for D (6 bases). CDR1 LNHDA and CDR2 SQIVND come from the germline V gene (reference sequence). V lost 6 bases to trimming and J lost 4 bases, with 16 bases between them. CDR3 length equals 15 residues. In DNA, the CDR3 is TGTGCCAGTAGCCCCGCCAGGGGAATGGGAAACACCATATATTTT. Its translation is CASSPARGMGNTIYF.

The chain recombines TRBV2 with TRBJ1-5, with 9 bases that match TRBD1. CDR3 length: 15 amino acids. Per germline, CDR1 SNHLY and CDR2 FYNNEI. V lost 3 bases to trimming and J lost 5 bases; unmatched junction nucleotides: 5. In nucleotides, the CDR3 is TGTGCCAGCAGTGACGACAGGGGGGGAGATCAGCCCCAGCATTTT. Protein sequence: CASSDDRGGDQPQHF.

The chain links TRBV30 to TRBJ2-5; tentatively, D is TRBD1 (6 bases). The germline V gene encodes CDR1 GTSNPN and CDR2 SVGIG (reference sequence). This CDR3 has 13 amino acids. Trimming took off 4 bases at V and 1 base at J, with 10 bases between the two ends. The CDR3 sequence is CAWKRDIQETQYF. The CDR3 DNA sequence: TGTGCCTGGAAAAGGGACATCCAAGAGACCCAGTACTTC.

The V call is TRBV5-4, the J call TRBJ2-5, with D possibly TRBD1 on 6 matching bases. V was trimmed by 0 bases and J by 2 bases, leaving 8 bases between them. This CDR3 spans 14 amino acids. Germline CDR1 is SGHNT and CDR2 is YYREEE (reference sequence). The chain's CDR3 is CASSLVTGQETQYF. As DNA, the CDR3 is TGTGCCAGCAGCTTGGTGACAGGTCAAGAGACCCAGTACTTC.

The chain joins TRBV19 to TRBJ1-2; D remains ambiguous. V was pared by 0 bases and J by 5 bases, with 7 bases between. The CDR3 extends over 13 amino acids. Germline values: CDR1 LNHDA, CDR2 SQIVND (reference sequence). The CDR3 here is CASSIDGLYGYTF. CDR3 in DNA: TGTGCCAGTAGTATAGACGGACTTTATGGCTACACCTTC. The full variable domain, in which reference TRBV19 and TRBJ1-2 provide the parts outside the CDR3, is DGGITQSPKYLFRKEGQNVTLSCEQNLNHDAMYWYRQDPGQGLRLIYYSQIVNDFQKGDIAEGYSVSREKKESFPLTVTSAQKNPTAFYLCASSIDGLYGYTFGSGTRLTVV.

For the CDR3, the DNA is TGTGCCACGGGGACAGGGGTTAGGACAGATACGCAGTATTTT. It translates to CATGTGVRTDTQYF. The chain uses TRBV28 and TRBJ2-3; 10 nucleotides agree with TRBD1. Germline lookup yields CDR1 MDHEN and CDR2 SYDVKM. The trim removed 10 bases at V and 3 bases at J, leaving 7 bases unmatched. This CDR3 spans 14 amino acids.

The rearrangement links TRBV2 to TRBJ1-5; TRBD1 might be the D (6 bases). This CDR3 region has 13 residues. V lost 3 bases and J lost 11, with 14 bases in between. Per germline, CDR1 SNHLY and CDR2 FYNNEI. CDR3 in amino acids: CASSEAGVGSQHF. CDR3 nucleotide sequence: TGTGCCAGCAGTGAGGCAGGGGTAGGATCCCAGCATTTT.

The chain joins TRBV7-9 to TRBJ2-1; 13 bases line up with TRBD2. CDR3 length: 18 residues. Unmatched junction bases numbered 19, after V lost 8 bases and J lost 9 bases. Germline values: CDR1 SEHNR, CDR2 FQNEAQ (reference sequence). The CDR3 here is CASLDGQGLAGHIGEQFF. DNA for the CDR3: TGTGCCAGCCTCGATGGACAGGGACTAGCGGGGCACATCGGTGAGCAGTTCTTC. The variable domain in full, with the rest retrieved from reference TRBV7-9 and TRBJ2-1, is DTGVSQNPRHKITKRGQNVTFRCDPISEHNRLYWYRQTLGQGPEFLTYFQNEAQLEKSRLLSDRFSAERPKGSFSTLEIQRTEQGDSAMYLCASLDGQGLAGHIGEQFFGPGTRLTVL.

The CDR3 region is CASHSRWGGNRTEAFF. Written as DNA, the CDR3 is TGCGCCAGCCATAGCCGCTGGGGTGGGAACAGAACTGAAGCTTTCTTT. The chain joins TRBV10-1 to TRBJ1-1; D not resolved. Per the germline V gene, CDR1 is WNHNN and CDR2 is SYGVQD (reference sequence). CDR3 length equals 16 residues. Trimming removed 8 bases from V and 5 bases from J, with 24 bases in between.

The J gene is TRBJ1-5, the V gene TRBV28; no definite D call. The CDR3 contains 13 residues. With 7 bases removed from V and 7 bases from J, the gap between germline ends came to 14 bases. Germline V gene sequence: CDR1 MDHEN, CDR2 SYDVKM. CDR3 sequence: CASTPDRIQPQHF. Here the CDR3 DNA reads TGTGCCAGCACCCCCGACCGGATCCAGCCCCAGCATTTT.

The chain employs TRBV5-1 and TRBJ2-7; D is perhaps TRBD2 (5 bases). The CDR3 sequence is 13 residues long. The V and J ends lost 2 bases and 2 bases respectively, with 8 bases between them. Looked up from germline, CDR1 is SGHRS and CDR2 is YFSETQ. The CDR3 loop reads CASSFGEPYEQYF. The CDR3 bases are TGCGCCAGCAGCTTCGGGGAACCCTACGAGCAGTACTTC.